The entry that follows covers one T cell receptor (beta chain) sequence. Antigen: not known. The data originate from a study of T-cell memory formation after mild COVID-19. Study results and limitations: Clones shrinking between day 15 and 85 showed a balanced CD4/CD8 split, and those that grew later tilted toward CD4+. Some clones that responded were present in memory (sampled pre-infection), which suggests cross-reactive memory joined.

The CDR3 is 16 residues long. V gave up 5 bases and J gave up 2 bases, with 16 bases separating them. Germline assignment: CDR1 MNHEY and CDR2 SMNVEV (reference sequence). One entry per CDR3 protein, called by TCRdb with MiXCR from the 5' RACE reads. The table shows hundreds of thousands of distinct CDR3 sequences, with 15% to 20% occurring only once. Sequencing was performed on PBMCs or a T cell subset sorted from them (not recorded which). The source is a man between 18 and 29 years old who had mild COVID-19 (a few samples of this study predate the infection). Cell type and time point are not known. V is TRBV27 and J is TRBJ1-5, with D possibly matching TRBD1 (6 bases). CDR3 nucleotide sequence: TGTGCCAGCAGTCACCGCGCAGGGGTCGGCAATCAGCCCCAGCATTTT. Its translation: CASSHRAGVGNQPQHF.